This T cell receptor (beta chain) emerged from a study of blood T cell repertoires in COVID-19. Libraries were prepared by immunoSEQ multiplex PCR; TCRdb keeps only in-frame clonotypes and omits some of them. The sample contains some 110,000 clones, 80% to 95% of which appear only once. The sequenced material came from peripheral blood. This sequence originates from a man between 45 and 60 years old with COVID-19, enrolled during active disease.

The CDR3 coding sequence is TGTGCCAGCAGCTTAGGGCGAGGAGAGACCCAGTACTTC. Its protein product is CASSLGRGETQYF. The chain links TRBV7-8 to TRBJ2-5; no clear D. Trimming removed 1 base at V and 4 bases at J, with 7 bases between. There are 13 residues in the CDR3. Germline V gene data show CDR1 as SGHVS and CDR2 as FQNEAQ.